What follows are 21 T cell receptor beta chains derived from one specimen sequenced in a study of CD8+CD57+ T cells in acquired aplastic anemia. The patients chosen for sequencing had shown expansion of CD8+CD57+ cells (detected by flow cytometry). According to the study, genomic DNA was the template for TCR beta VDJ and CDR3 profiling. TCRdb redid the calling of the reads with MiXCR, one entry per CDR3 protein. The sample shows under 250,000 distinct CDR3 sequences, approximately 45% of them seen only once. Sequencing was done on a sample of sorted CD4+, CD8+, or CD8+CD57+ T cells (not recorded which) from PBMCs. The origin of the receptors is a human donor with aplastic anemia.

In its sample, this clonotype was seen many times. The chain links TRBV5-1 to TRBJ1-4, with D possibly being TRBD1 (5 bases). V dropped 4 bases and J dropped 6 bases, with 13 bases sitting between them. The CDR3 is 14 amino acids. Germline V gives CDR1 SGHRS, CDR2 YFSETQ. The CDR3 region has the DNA TGCGCCAGCAGCACGGGGGGGGTGGATGAAAAACTGTTTTTT. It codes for CASSTGGVDEKLFF. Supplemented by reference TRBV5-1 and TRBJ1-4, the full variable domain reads KAGVTQTPRYLIKTRGQQVTLSCSPISGHRSVSWYQQTPGQGLQFLFEYFSETQRNKGNFPGRFSGRQFSNSRSEMNVSTLELGDSALYLCASSTGGVDEKLFFGSGTQLSVL.

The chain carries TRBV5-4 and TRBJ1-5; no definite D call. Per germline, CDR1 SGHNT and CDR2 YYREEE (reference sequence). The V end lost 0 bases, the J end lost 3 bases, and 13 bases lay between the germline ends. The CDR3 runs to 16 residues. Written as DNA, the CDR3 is TGTGCCAGCAGCTTGGATGGTGCGGGAAACAATCAGCCCCAGCATTTT. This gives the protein CASSLDGAGNNQPQHF.

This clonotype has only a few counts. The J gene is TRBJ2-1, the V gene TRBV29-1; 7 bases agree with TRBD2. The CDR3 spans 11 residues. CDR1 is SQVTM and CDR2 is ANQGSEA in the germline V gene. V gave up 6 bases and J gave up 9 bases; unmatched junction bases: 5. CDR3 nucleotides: TGCAGCGTGGGTGGGAGGGGTGAGCAGTTCTTC. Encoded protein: CSVGGRGEQFF.

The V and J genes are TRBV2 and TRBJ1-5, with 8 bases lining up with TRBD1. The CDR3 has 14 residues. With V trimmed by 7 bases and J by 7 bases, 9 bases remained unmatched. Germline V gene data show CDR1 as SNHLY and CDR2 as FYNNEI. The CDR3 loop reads CASTGQGGDQPQHF. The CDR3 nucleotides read TGTGCCAGCACCGGACAGGGAGGAGACCAGCCCCAGCATTTT.

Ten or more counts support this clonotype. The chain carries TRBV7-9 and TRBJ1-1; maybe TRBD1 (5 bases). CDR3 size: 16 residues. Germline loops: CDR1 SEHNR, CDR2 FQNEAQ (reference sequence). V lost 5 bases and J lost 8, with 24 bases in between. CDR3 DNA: TGTGCCAGCAGCCTCAAACCCGGGACGGCGAACTTAGAAGCTTTCTTT. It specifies CASSLKPGTANLEAFF.

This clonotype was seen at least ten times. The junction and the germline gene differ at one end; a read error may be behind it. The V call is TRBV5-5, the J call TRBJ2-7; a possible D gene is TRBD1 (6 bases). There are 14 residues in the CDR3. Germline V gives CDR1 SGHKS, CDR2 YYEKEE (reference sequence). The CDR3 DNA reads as TGTGCCAACAGCTCCGGGACACCTACTTCCGAGCAGTACTTC. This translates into CANSSGTPTSEQYF.

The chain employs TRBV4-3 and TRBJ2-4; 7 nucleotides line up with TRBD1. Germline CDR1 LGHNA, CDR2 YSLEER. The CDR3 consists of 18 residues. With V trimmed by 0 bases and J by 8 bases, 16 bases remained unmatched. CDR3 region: CASSQDFNRGLGFDIQYF. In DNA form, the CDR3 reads TGCGCCAGCAGCCAAGATTTTAACAGGGGTTTAGGTTTCGACATTCAGTACTTC.

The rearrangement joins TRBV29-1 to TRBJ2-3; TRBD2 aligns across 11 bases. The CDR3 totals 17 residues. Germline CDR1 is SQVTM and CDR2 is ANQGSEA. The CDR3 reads CSATTSGGTSGTDTQYF. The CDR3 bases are TGCAGTGCTACAACTAGCGGGGGAACCTCTGGCACAGATACGCAGTATTTT.

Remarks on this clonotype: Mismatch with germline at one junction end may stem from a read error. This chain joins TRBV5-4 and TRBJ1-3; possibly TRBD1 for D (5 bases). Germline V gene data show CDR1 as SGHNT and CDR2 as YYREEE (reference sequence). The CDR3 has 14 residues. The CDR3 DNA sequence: TGTGCCAGCAGCCGGCGGGGGTCTGAAAACACCATATATTTT. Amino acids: CASSRRGSENTIYF.

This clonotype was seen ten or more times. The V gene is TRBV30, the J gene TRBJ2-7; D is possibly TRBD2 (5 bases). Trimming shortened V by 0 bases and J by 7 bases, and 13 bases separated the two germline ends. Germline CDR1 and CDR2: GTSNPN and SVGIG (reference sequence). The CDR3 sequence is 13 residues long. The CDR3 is CAWSVGGSQEQYF. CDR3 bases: TGTGCCTGGAGTGTAGGAGGTTCTCAAGAGCAGTACTTC.

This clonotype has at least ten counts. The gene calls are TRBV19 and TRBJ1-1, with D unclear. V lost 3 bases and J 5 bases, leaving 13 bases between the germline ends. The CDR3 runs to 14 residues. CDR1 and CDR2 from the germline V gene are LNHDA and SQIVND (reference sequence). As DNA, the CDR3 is TGTGCCAGTAGTATGGCCGGGTGGTGGACTGAAGCTTTCTTT. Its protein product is CASSMAGWWTEAFF.

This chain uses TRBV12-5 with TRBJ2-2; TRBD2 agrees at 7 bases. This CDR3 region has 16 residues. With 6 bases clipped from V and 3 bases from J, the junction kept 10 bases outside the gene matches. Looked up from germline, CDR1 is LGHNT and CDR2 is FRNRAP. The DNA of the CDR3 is TGTGCTAGTGGCTTCGGGACGGGGAGGGACACCGGGGAGCTGTTTTTT. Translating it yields CASGFGTGRDTGELFF.

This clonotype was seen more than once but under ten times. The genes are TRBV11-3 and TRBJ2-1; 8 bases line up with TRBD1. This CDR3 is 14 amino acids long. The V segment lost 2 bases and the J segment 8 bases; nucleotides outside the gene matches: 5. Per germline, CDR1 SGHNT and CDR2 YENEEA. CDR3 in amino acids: CASSLTTGGDEQFF. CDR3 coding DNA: TGTGCCAGCAGCTTAACCACAGGGGGTGATGAGCAGTTCTTC.

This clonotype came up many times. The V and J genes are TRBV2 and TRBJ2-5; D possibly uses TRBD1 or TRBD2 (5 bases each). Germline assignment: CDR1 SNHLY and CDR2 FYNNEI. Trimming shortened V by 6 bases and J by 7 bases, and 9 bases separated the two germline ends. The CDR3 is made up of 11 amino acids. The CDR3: CASRGDATQYF. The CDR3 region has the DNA TGTGCCAGCAGGGGGGACGCGACCCAGTACTTC.

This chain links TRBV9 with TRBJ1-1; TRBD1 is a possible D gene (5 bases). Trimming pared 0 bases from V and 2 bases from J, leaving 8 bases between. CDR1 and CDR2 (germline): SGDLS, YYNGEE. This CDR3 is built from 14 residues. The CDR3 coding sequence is TGTGCCAGCAGCGTAGGGGGGGACAACACTGAAGCTTTCTTT. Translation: CASSVGGDNTEAFF.

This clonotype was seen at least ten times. The DNA for the CDR3 is TGTGCCAGCAGGGACAGGGGTGGAACTGAAGCTTTCTTT. This encodes CASRDRGGTEAFF. The chain couples TRBV6-1 to TRBJ1-1, with 9 nucleotides matching TRBD1. Germline assignment: CDR1 MNHNS and CDR2 SASEGT. With V trimmed by 6 bases and J by 5 bases, 4 bases remained unmatched. The CDR3 has 13 amino acids.

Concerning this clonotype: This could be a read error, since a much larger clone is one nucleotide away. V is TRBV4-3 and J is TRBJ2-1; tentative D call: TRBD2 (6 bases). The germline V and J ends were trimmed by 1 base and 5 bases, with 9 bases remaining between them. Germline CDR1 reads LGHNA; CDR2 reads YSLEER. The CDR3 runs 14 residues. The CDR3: CASSQGGVHNEQFF. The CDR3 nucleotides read TGCGCCAGCAGCCAAGGCGGGGTACACAATGAGCAGTTCTTC.

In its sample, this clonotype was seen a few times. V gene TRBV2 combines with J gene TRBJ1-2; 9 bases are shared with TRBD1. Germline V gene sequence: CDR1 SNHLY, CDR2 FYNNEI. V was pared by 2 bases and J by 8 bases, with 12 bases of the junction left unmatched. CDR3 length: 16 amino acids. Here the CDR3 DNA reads TGTGCCAGCAGTGAACTCCTTTTACAGGGGGCAATCGGCTACACCTTC. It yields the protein CASSELLLQGAIGYTF.

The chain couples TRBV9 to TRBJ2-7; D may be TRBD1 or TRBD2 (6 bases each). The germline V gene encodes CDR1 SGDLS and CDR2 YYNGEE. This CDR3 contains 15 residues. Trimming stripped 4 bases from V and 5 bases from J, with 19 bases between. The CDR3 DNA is TGTGCCAGCAGCCGCGCCGGGGGCAGGTTCGACGAGCAGTACTTC. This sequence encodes CASSRAGGRFDEQYF.

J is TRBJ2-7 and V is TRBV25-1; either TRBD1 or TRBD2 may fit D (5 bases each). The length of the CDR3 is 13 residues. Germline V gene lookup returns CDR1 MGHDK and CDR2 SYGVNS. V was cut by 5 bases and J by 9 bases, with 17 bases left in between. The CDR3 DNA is TGTGCCAGCAGTACCGGGACCACCCGTGGGCAGTACTTC. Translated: CASSTGTTRGQYF.

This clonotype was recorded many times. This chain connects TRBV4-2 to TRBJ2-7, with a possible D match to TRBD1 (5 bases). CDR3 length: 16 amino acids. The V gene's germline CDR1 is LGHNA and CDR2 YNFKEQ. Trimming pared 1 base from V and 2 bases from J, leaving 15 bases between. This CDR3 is CASSQARGDSPYEQYF. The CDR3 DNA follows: TGTGCCAGCAGCCAAGCGCGAGGAGACAGCCCCTACGAGCAGTACTTC.